This T cell receptor (beta chain) was profiled in a study of cytotoxic CD8 clonotypes in ibrutinib-treated CLL. Assay: immunoSEQ multiplex PCR; the TCRdb copy retains only in-frame clones and omits some. The table lists 70,000 to 85,000 clones, around 80% of them singletons. The germline CDR1 and CDR2 sequences are MNHEY and SVGAGI. V lost 6 bases and J lost 1, with 12 bases in between. The CDR3 totals 14 residues. The sequence was collected from a human donor with chronic lymphocytic leukemia. The sequenced sample was PBMCs, obtained at disease progression, from a patient treated with ibrutinib. The chain uses TRBV6-5 and TRBJ1-1; D remains unclear. The CDR3 DNA is TGTGCCAGCAGGAGATCTATGAAGAACACTGAAGCTTTCTTT. Its protein is CASRRSMKNTEAFF.